This T cell receptor beta chain was identified during a study of blood T cells in healthy people across ages. Comment on this clonotype: What it binds is unknown.

The study, taken as a whole, reports: Strong correlation linked observed beta diversity and percent naive T cells.

The CDR3 is 13 residues long. V lost 7 bases, J lost 1 base, and 10 bases lay in between. CDR1 is SGHTA, CDR2 FQGNSA, per germline. The second PCR ran about 6 to 12 cycles with a sample-barcoded 5' primer and J-beta primers. Every cDNA molecule bore a tag from a template-switch adaptor containing 12 random nucleotides. TCRdb reanalysed the 5' RACE reads using MiXCR and keeps one entry per CDR3 protein. The sample lists around 1.1 million distinct CDR3 sequences; roughly two fifths were seen once. The sequencing input was blood. This receptor was obtained from a man between 18 and 35 years old in good health. The rearrangement links TRBV7-2 to TRBJ2-5, with a weak D call TRBD2 (5 bases). CDR3 region: CASTRGSQETQYF. CDR3 in DNA: TGTGCCAGCACTCGGGGTTCCCAAGAGACCCAGTACTTC.